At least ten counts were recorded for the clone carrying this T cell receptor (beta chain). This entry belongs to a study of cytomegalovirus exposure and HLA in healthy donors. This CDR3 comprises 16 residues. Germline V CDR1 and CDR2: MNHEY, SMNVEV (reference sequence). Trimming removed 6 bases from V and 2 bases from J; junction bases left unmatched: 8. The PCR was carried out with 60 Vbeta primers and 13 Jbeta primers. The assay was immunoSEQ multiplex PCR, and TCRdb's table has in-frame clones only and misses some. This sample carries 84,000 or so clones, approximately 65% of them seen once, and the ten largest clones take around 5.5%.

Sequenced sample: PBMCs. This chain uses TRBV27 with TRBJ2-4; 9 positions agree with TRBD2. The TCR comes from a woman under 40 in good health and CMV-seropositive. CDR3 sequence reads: CASRQTSGGTKNIQYF. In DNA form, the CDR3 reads TGTGCCAGCAGGCAAACCAGCGGGGGGACCAAAAACATTCAGTACTTC.